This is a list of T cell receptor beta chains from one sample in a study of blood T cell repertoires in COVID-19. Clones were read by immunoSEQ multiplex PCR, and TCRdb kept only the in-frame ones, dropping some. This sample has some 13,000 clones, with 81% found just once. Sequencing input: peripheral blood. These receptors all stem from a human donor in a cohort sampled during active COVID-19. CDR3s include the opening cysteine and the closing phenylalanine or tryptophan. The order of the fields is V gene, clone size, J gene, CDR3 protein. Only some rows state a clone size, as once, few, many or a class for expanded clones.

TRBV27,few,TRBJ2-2,CASSSGTTGELFF
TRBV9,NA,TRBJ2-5,CASSALAGGLPHSGAQYF
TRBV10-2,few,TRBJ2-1,CASSAIGTGLDNEQFF
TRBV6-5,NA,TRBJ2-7,CASSGGHEQYF
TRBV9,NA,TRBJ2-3,CASSPDRPTSTDTQYF
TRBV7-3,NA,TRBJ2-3,CASSLGTSGRGDTQYF
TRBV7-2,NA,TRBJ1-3,CASAPQGLGGNTIYF
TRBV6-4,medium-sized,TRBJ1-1,CASVARTGGVTEAFF
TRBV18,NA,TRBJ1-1,CASSRDYLNTEAFF
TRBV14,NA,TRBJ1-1,CASRDSLTTEAFF
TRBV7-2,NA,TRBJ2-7,CASRTRLAEDYEQYF
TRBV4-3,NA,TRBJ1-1,CASSQDWTGGGVTEAFF
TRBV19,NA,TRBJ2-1,CASSIGPTSSNEQFF
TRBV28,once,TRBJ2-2,CASSLSGTGRTGELFF
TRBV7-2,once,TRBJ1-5,CASSFQNQPQHF
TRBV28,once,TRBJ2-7,CASSGSPGHYEQYF
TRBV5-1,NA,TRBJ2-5,CASSPVFGTSLETQYF
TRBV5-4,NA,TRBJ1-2,CASSKPGQTNYGYTF
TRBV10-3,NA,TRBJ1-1,CAISGGSGWNTEAFF
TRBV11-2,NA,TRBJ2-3,CASRGCGGGGPDTQYF
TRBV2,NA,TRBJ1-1,CASSGDRVTEAFF
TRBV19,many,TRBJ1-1,CASSIMGGNTEAFF
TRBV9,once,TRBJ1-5,CASSVGENQPQHF
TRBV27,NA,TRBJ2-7,CASSFGLAGEQYF
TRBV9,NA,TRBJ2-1,CASSVEWSSYNEQFF
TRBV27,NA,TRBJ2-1,CASSLGLATGFHEQFF
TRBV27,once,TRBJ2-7,CASSLEREGYEQYF
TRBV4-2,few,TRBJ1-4,CASSQEAAYNEKLFF
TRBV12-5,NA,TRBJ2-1,CASGPRGDEQFF
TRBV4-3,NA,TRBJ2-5,CASSQNRVVGTQYF
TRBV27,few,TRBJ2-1,CASNGNDGLSYNEQFF
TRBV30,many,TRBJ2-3,CAWSVVRKREGSLQYF
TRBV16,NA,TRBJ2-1,CASSHMRNTGGRNEQFF
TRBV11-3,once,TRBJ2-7,CASSSGQGDEQYF
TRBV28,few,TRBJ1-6,CASSFSLRTTSSYNSPLHF
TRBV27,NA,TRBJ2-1,CASSLRTELYNEQFF
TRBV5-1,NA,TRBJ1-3,CASSWSPGEGNTIYF
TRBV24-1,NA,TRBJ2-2,CATSDFTSGPGELFF
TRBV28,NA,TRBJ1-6,CASSSHRDSYNSPLHF
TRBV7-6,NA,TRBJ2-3,CASSLAGERDTQYF
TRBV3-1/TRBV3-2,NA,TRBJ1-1,CASSGQRNTEAFF
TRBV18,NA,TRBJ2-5,CASSVRQANQETQYF
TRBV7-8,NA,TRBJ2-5,CASSRFTSAQETQYF
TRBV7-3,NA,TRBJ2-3,CASSLGADTQYF
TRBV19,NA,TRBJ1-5,CASSIVWGEPQHF
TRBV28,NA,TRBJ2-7,CASSTSSYEQYF
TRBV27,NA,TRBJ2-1,CASSHPGAHNEQFF
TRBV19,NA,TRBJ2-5,CASSIGGSVQETQYF
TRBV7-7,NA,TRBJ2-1,CASSLSSESSYNEQFF
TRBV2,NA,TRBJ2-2,CASSDVAGESVTGELFF
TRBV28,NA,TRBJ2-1,CASSLRYNEQFF
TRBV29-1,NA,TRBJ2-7,CSVGDRSSYEQYF
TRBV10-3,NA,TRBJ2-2,CAITKGLAGANFTGELFF
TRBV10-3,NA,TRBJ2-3,CAISDSGLAGGLLQYF
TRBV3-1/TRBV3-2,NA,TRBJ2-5,CASSQGWKAGGQKETQYF
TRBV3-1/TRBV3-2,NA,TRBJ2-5,CASSLGLAGVVGETQYF
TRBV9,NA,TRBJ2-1,CASSVDVRLGSEQFF
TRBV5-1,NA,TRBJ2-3,CASSSTGSTSTDTQYF
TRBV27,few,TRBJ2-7,CASSPGTAYEQYF